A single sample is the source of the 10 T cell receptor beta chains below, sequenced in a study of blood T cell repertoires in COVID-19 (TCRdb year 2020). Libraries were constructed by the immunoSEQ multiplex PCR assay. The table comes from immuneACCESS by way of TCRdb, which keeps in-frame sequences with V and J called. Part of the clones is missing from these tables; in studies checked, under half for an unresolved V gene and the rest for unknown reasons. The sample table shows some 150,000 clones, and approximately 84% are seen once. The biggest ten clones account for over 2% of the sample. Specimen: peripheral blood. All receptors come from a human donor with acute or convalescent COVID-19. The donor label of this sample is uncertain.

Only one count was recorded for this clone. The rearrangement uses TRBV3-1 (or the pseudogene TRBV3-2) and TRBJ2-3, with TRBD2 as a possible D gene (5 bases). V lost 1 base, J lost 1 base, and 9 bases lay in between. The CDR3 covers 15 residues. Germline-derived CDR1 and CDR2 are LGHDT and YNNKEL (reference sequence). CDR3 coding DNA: TGTGCCAGCAGCCAAGGCCTCGGGGGCACAGATACGCAGTATTTT. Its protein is CASSQGLGGTDTQYF.

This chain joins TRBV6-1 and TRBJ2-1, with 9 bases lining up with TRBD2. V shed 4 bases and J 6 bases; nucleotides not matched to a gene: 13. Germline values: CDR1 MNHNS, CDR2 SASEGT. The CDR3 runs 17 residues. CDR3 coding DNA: TGTGCCAGCAGTGTAAATAGCGGGGGTTGGAAAGGCAATGAGCAGTTCTTC. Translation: CASSVNSGGWKGNEQFF.

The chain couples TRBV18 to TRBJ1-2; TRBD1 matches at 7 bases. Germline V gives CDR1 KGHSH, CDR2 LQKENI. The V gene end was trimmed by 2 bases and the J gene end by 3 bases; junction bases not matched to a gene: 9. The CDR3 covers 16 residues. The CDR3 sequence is CASSPGALGQHYGYTF. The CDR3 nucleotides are TGTGCCAGCTCACCAGGGGCTTTGGGACAGCACTATGGCTACACCTTC.

The CDR3, as DNA: TGCGCCAGCAGTGAACTAGCTCTTGCCTTGGGGAATGAGCAGTTCTTC. It yields the protein CASSELALALGNEQFF. The chain recombines TRBV10-1 with TRBJ2-1; possible D gene TRBD2, 6 bases. The V and J ends lost 3 bases and 7 bases respectively, with 19 bases between them. The germline V gene encodes CDR1 WNHNN and CDR2 SYGVQD (reference sequence). The CDR3 totals 16 residues.

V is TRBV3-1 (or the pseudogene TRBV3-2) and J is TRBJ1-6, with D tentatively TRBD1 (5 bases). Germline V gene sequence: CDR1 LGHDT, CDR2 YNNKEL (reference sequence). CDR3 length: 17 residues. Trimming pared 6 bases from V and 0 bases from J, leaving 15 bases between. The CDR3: CASSRDFSSSYNSPLHF. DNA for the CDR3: TGTGCCAGCAGTAGGGACTTCTCGAGCTCCTATAATTCACCCCTCCACTTT.

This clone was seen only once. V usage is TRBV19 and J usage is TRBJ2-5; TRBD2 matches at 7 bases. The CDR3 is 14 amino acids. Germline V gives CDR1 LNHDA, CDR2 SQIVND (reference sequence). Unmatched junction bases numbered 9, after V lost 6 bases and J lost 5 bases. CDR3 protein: CASSLGGGPETQYF. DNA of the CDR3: TGTGCCAGTAGCCTGGGCGGGGGTCCGGAGACCCAGTACTTC.

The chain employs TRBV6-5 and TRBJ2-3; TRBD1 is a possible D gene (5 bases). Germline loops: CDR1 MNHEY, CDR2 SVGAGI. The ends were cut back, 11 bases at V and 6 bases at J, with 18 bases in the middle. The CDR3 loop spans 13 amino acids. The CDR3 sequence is CAARGAGRDTQYF. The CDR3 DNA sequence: TGTGCCGCAAGGGGCGCTGGTCGGGATACGCAGTATTTT.

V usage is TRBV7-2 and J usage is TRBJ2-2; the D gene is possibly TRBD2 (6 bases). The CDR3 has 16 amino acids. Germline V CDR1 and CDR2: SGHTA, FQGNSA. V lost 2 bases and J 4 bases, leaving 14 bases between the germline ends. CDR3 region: CASSLFASAPTGELFF. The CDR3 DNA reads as TGTGCCAGCAGCTTATTCGCTAGCGCCCCCACCGGGGAGCTGTTTTTT.

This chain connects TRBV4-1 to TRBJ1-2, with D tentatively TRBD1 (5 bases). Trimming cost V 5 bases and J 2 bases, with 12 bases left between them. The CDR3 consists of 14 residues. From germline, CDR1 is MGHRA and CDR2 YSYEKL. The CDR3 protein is CASSSEWGNYGYTF. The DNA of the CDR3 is TGCGCCAGCAGCTCCGAATGGGGCAACTATGGCTACACCTTC.

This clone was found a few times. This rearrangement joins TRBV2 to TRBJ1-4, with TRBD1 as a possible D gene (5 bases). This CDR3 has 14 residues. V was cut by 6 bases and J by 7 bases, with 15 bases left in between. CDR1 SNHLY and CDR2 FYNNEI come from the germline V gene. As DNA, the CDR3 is TGTGCCAGCAGGTCGGACTTCGGGGGTGAAAAACTGTTTTTT. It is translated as CASRSDFGGEKLFF.